The rows below give T cell receptor beta chains drawn from one sample of a study of shared clonotypes between healthy human individuals. Sequencing used immunoSEQ multiplex PCR; TCRdb keeps in-frame clones, though not all of them. The table lists fewer than 550,000 clones, 60% to 80% of them singletons. Sequenced sample: PBMCs. The receptors were gathered from a woman in her thirties or forties in good health. Some clones in this sample may be carry-over from other donors' samples. CDR3s include the opening cysteine and the closing phenylalanine or tryptophan. A D gene is named only where the DNA matches it firmly. Some rows mark clone size as missing; the rest say once, few, many or name a class of expanded clone.

>TRBV7-2|TRBJ2-3|NA|TRBD2
TGTGCCAGCAGCTTAGGAACTAGCGGGAGGGCCGGAAATACGCAGTATTTT
CASSLGTSGRAGNTQYF
>TRBV19|TRBJ1-1|NA|NA
TGTGCCAGTAGGGGGACGGGGAACACTGAAGCTTTCTTT
CASRGTGNTEAFF
>TRBV7-8|TRBJ2-1|NA|TRBD2
TGTGCCAGCAGCTCCACTGGCGGGGGGGGTTTCAATGAGCAGTTCTTC
CASSSTGGGGFNEQFF
>TRBV6-5|TRBJ1-4|NA|NA
TGTGCCAGCAGTTACTGGGGAGGCGATAATGAAAAACTGTTTTTT
CASSYWGGDNEKLFF
>TRBV11-2|TRBJ2-5|NA|NA
TGTGCCAGCAGCTCAAACGTAAGGGGTGGACAAGAGACCCAGTACTTC
CASSSNVRGGQETQYF
>TRBV9|TRBJ2-5|NA|TRBD2
TGTGCCAGCAGCTTAGGACTAGCGGGCACAGGCCAAGAGACCCAGTACTTC
CASSLGLAGTGQETQYF
>TRBV19|TRBJ2-5|NA|NA
TGTGCCAGTAGTATACCGGGGCGGCAAGAGACCCAGTACTTC
CASSIPGRQETQYF
>TRBV29-1|TRBJ2-1|NA|NA
TGCAGCGGGAGGTCTTCCTACAATGAGCAGTTCTTC
CSGRSSYNEQFF
>TRBV7-8|TRBJ1-2|NA|NA
TGTGCCAGCAGCCGGGGGCAGGATAACTATGGCTACACCTTC
CASSRGQDNYGYTF
>TRBV7-8|TRBJ2-5|NA|TRBD1
TGTGCCAGCAGCTTCCGGATAATCGGACAGGGAAGGACCCAGTACTTC
CASSFRIIGQGRTQYF
>TRBV11-2|TRBJ2-7|NA|NA
TGTGCCAGCAGCTGGCCGGGTCCTTCCTACGAGCAGTACTTC
CASSWPGPSYEQYF
>TRBV10-3|TRBJ2-7|NA|TRBD2
TGTGCCATCAGTGAGCCTGGACTAGCGGGGTCCGTGGACGAGCAGTACTTC
CAISEPGLAGSVDEQYF
>TRBV30|TRBJ1-4|many|TRBD1
TGTGCCTGGGGCCCCCAGACAGGGCTTAGGGAAAAACTGTTTTTT
CAWGPQTGLREKLFF
>TRBV20-1|TRBJ1-6|NA|NA
TGCAGTCCCGGGACCGCCGGGCCCCTCCACTTT
CSPGTAGPLHF
>TRBV6-5|TRBJ2-4|NA|NA
TGTGCCAGCAGCCCTATGGCGATGGCGGGAAACATTCAGTACTTC
CASSPMAMAGNIQYF
>TRBV6-9|TRBJ2-7|NA|NA
TGTGCCAGCAGTTATAAGGAGGGCGGCGAGCAGTACTTC
CASSYKEGGEQYF